This T cell receptor beta chain emerged from a study of shared clonotypes between healthy human individuals. Study-wide background: The donor group consisted of two women and a few men, aged 18 to 49. There were three CD4 naive, three CD4 memory, two CD8 naive and one CD8 memory plates per donor.

This CDR3 is built from 14 residues. Trimming cost V 3 bases and J 0 bases, with 7 bases left between them. The germline V gene has CDR1 SGHDT and CDR2 YYEEEE. Worth noting for this clone: Its matching antigen is unknown.

The data were produced by immunoSEQ multiplex PCR, yet TCRdb's version contains in-frame clones alone and is incomplete. The sample comprises 2,100,000 or so clones, approximately 94% of which are singletons, and around 0.13% rests with the top ten. Study results and limitations: It was the non-shared clonotypes that had lower generation probabilities than clonotypes shared by all four donors.

The sequence derives from a man between 18 and 35 years old in good health. This chain joins TRBV5-6 and TRBJ2-4; D not resolved. Sequences were obtained from naive CD4+ T cells sorted from blood. Indicated subset: CD45RA+ positively selected. CDR3 protein: CASSSGSAKNIQYF. The CDR3 DNA follows: TGTGCCAGCAGCTCCGGTTCAGCCAAAAACATTCAGTACTTC. Full variable domain (missing parts from reference TRBV5-6 and TRBJ2-4): DAGVTQSPTHLIKTRGQQVTLRCSPKSGHDTVSWYQQALGQGPQFIFQYYEEEERQRGNFPDRFSGHQFPNYSSELNVNALLLGDSALYLCASSSGSAKNIQYFGAGTRLSVL.